This T cell receptor (beta chain) comes out of a study of T cell repertoires in cytomegalovirus infection. About the study: Evidence of both CMV infection and a matching HLA type came from public TCR beta signatures.

TCRdb ran MiXCR on the reads and lists one entry per CDR3 protein. The sample consists of about 360,000 distinct CDR3 sequences, 15% to 20% of them appearing once. This clonotype was counted a few times. V shed 8 bases, J shed 4 bases, and the junction held 5 bases outside the gene matches. Germline loops: CDR1 MNHEY, CDR2 SMNVEV (reference sequence). The CDR3 is 14 amino acids. The rearrangement links TRBV27 to TRBJ1-6, with 7 bases fitting TRBD1. The TCR was taken from a human donor in good health (CMV status not recorded). Some clones in this sample may be carry-over from other donors' samples. The sequencing input was PBMCs. The CDR3 loop reads CASGPGQYNSPLHF. CDR3 in DNA: TGTGCCAGCGGACCGGGACAGTATAATTCACCCCTCCACTTT.